This is a list of T cell receptor beta chains from one sample in a study of identical twins. TCRdb ran MiXCR on the 5' RACE reads and lists one entry per CDR3 protein. Found here are roughly 690,000 distinct CDR3 sequences, approximately 21% of them singletons; the top ten hold 4.3%. This sample also belongs to another study, concerning T cells expressing NK-cell markers.

The sequenced sample consisted of PBMCs. The receptors shown here come from a woman under 30 in good health. Each CDR3 is given with its conserved first and last residue. Size values are once, few and many counts, or a class for expanded clones, and some rows have none.

clone_size	v_call	j_call	cdr3_aa
few	TRBV20-1	TRBJ1-1	CSVRGYVRAEAFF
NA	TRBV7-9	TRBJ2-1	CASSLARGAFSNEQFF
NA	TRBV5-1	TRBJ2-5	CASSLFLAGGKETQYF
many	TRBV2	TRBJ2-3	CASRPRGTDTQYF
NA	TRBV5-1	TRBJ1-4	CASSLTIWTNEKLFF
few	TRBV5-1	TRBJ2-2	CASSWYLAGPQELFF
few	TRBV5-1	TRBJ1-6	CASSFASENSPLHF
NA	TRBV5-1	TRBJ2-1	CASGPPYEQFF
many	TRBV9	TRBJ2-3	CASSVDQRETDTQYF
few	TRBV20-1	TRBJ2-5	CSANQGARAQETQYF
few	TRBV20-1	TRBJ2-1	CSASPLLAGGKDLYNEQFF
NA	TRBV12-3/TRBV12-4	TRBJ2-1	CASSSHYNEQFF
many	TRBV5-1	TRBJ2-1	CASSSQGLAGGSYNEQFF
few	TRBV10-3	TRBJ2-3	CAISLHGERPTDTQYF
NA	TRBV5-4	TRBJ2-3	CASSLQLLGETDTQYF
NA	TRBV5-1	TRBJ2-7	CASQRTGHNEQYF
NA	TRBV10-2	TRBJ2-3	CASSQTQASTDTQYF
NA	TRBV5-6	TRBJ2-3	CASSPPSGGAVGTDTQYF
NA	TRBV28	TRBJ2-7	CASSLMGRQYF
few	TRBV6-1	TRBJ1-2	CASRPGQAFGYTF
few	TRBV6-5	TRBJ2-2	CASSYQLTSLGDTGELFF
once	TRBV9	TRBJ2-7	CASSLGTSGRKQYF
many	TRBV6-5	TRBJ2-2	CASSFDRGGTGELFF
NA	TRBV30	TRBJ2-7	CAWSRTGNYEQYF
many	TRBV12-3/TRBV12-4	TRBJ2-5	CASSLPTGGGETQYF
NA	TRBV20-1	TRBJ2-3	CSAKDPHTDTQYF
NA	TRBV27	TRBJ2-2	CASRLGELFF
few	TRBV12-3/TRBV12-4	TRBJ1-1	CASTRMNTEAFF
many	TRBV10-3	TRBJ2-7	CAISESGELLRYEQYF
once	TRBV27	TRBJ2-3	CASSLGSGGPVGDTQYF
NA	TRBV2	TRBJ2-7	CASASNPGSEQYF
few	TRBV10-1	TRBJ2-1	CASSDGGTRNEQFF
NA	TRBV3-1	TRBJ1-1	CASSRESLGIGAFF
many	TRBV7-2	TRBJ1-2	CASSLDPSRGYTF
NA	TRBV11-2	TRBJ2-1	CASSLGTSGSRYEQFF
few	TRBV7-2	TRBJ2-7	CASSLSREQYF
few	TRBV29-1	TRBJ1-1	CSTRTGNTEAFF